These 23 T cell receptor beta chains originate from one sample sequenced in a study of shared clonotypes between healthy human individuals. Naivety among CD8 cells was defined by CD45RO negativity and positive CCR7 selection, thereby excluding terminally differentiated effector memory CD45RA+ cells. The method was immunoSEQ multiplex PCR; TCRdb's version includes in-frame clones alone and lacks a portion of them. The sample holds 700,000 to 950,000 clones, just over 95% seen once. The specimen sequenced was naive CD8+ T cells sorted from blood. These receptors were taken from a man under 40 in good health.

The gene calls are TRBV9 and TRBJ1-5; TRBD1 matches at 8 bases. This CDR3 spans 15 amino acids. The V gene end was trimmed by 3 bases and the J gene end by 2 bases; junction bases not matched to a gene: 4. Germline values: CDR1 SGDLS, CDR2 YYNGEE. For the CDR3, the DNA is TGTGCCAGCAGCGCGGGGACAGGCCGCAATCAGCCCCAGCATTTT. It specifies CASSAGTGRNQPQHF. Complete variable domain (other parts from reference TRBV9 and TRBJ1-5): DSGVTQTPKHLITATGQRVTLRCSPRSGDLSVYWYQQSLDQGLQFLIQYYNGEERAKGNILERFSAQQFPDLHSELNLSSLELGDSALYFCASSAGTGRNQPQHFGDGTRLSIL.

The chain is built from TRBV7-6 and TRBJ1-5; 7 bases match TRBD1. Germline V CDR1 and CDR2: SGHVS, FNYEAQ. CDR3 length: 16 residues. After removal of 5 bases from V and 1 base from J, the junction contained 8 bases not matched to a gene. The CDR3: CASSATPGQSNQPQHF. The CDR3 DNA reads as TGTGCCAGCAGCGCAACCCCGGGACAGAGCAATCAGCCCCAGCATTTT. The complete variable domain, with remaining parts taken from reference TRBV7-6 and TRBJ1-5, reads GAGVSQSPRYKVTKRGQDVALRCDPISGHVSLYWYRQALGQGPEFLTYFNYEAQQDKSGLPNDRFSAERPEGSISTLTIQRTEQRDSAMYRCASSATPGQSNQPQHFGDGTRLSIL.

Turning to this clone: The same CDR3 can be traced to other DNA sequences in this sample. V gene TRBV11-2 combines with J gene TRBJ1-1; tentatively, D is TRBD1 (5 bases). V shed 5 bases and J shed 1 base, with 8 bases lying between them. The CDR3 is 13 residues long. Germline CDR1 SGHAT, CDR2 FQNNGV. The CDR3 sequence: CASSPGPNTEAFF. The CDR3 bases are TGTGCCAGCAGCCCGGGGCCGAACACTGAAGCTTTCTTT.

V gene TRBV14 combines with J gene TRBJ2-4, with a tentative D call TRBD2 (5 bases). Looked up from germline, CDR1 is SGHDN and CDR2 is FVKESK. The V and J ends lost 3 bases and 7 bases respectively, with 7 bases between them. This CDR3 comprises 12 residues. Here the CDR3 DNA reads TGTGCCAGCAGCCACGGGATGAACATTCAGTACTTC. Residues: CASSHGMNIQYF.

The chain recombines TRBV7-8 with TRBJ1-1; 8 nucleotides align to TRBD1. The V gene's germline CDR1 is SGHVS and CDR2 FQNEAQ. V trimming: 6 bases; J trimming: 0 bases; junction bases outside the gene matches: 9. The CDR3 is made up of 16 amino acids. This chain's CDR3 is CASSYLNRGMNTEAFF. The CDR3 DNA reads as TGTGCCAGCAGTTATCTCAACAGGGGGATGAACACTGAAGCTTTCTTT.

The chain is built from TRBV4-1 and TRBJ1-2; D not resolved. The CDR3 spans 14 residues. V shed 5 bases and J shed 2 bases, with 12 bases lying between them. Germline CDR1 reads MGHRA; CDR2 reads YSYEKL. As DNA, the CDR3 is TGCGCCAGCAGCTCAGCTGCAGCCAACTATGGCTACACCTTC. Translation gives CASSSAAANYGYTF.

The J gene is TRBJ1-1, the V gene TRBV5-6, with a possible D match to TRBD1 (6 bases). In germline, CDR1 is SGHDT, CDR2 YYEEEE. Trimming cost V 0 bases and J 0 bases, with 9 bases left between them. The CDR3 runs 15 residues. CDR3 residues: CASSLAQGMNTEAFF. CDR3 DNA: TGTGCCAGCAGCTTGGCACAGGGAATGAACACTGAAGCTTTCTTT.

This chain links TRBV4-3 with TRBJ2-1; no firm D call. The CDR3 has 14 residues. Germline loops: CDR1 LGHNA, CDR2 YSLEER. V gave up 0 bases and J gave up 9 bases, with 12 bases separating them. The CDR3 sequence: CASSQDMATAEQFF. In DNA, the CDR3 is TGCGCCAGCAGCCAAGATATGGCTACGGCTGAGCAGTTCTTC.

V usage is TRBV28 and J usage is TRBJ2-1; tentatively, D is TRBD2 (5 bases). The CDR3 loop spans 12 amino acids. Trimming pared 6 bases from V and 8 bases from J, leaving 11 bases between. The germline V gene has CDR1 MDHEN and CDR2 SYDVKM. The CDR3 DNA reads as TGTGCCAGCAGAAAAGCGGACTATGAGCAGTTCTTC. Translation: CASRKADYEQFF.

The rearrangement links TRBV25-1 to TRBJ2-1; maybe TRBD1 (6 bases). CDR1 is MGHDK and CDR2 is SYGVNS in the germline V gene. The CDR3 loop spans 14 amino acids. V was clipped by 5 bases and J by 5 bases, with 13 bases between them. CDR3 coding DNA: TGTGCCAGCAGTCCAAAGTGGGGGCACAATGAGCAGTTCTTC. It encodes CASSPKWGHNEQFF.

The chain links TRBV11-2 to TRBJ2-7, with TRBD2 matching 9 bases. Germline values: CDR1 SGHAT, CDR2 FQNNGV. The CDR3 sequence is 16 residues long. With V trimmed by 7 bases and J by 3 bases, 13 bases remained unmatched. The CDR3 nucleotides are TGTGCCAGCACCACGGTAGCTAGCGGGAAGAACTACGAGCAGTACTTC. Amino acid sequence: CASTTVASGKNYEQYF.

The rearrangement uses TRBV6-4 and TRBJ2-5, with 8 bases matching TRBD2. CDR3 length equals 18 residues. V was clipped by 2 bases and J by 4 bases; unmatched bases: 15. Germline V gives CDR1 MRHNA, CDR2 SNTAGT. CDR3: CASSDPYLSGGPGETQYF. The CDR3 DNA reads TGTGCCAGCAGTGACCCTTATCTCTCGGGAGGGCCAGGAGAGACCCAGTACTTC.

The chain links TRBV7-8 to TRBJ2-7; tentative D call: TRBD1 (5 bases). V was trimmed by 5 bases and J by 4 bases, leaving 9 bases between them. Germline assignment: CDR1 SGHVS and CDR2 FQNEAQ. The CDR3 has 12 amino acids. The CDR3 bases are TGTGCCAGCAGCCAGCAGGGATACGAGCAGTACTTC. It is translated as CASSQQGYEQYF.

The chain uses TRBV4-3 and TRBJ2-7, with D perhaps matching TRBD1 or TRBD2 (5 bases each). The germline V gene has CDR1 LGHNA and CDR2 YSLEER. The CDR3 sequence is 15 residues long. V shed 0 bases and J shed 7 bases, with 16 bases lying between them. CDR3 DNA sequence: TGCGCCAGCAGCCAAGAGGTCGGGGACGGTTTTGAGCAGTACTTC. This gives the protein CASSQEVGDGFEQYF.

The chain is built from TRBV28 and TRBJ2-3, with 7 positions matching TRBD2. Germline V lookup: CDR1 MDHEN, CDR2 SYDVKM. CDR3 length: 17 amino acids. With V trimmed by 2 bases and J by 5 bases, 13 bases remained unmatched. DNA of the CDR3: TGTGCCAGCAGTTTAGGGGCGGGAGTCAGGGAGGGAGATACGCAGTATTTT. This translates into CASSLGAGVREGDTQYF. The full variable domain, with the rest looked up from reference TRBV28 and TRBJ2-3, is DVKVTQSSRYLVKRTGEKVFLECVQDMDHENMFWYRQDPGLGLRLIYFSYDVKMKEKGDIPEGYSVSREKKERFSLILESASTNQTSMYLCASSLGAGVREGDTQYFGPGTRLTVL.

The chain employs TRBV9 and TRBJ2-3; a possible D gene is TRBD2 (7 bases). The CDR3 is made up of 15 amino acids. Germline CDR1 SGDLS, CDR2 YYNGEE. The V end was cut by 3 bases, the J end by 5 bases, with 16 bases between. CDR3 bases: TGTGCCAGCAGCGCGGGGGGCGGGAGAGTAGATACGCAGTATTTT. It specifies CASSAGGGRVDTQYF.

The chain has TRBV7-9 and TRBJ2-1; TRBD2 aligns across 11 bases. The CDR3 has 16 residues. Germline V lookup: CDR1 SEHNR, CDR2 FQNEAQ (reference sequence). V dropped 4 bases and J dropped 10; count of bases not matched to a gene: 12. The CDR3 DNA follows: TGTGCCAGCAGCTCGCTAGCGGGAGGAATCAGAGCCGAGCAGTTCTTC. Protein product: CASSSLAGGIRAEQFF.

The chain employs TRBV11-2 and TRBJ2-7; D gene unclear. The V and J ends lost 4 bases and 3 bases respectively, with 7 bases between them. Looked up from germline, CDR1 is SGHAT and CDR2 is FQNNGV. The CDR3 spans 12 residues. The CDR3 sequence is CASSWGNYEQYF. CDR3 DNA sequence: TGTGCCAGCAGCTGGGGAAACTACGAGCAGTACTTC.

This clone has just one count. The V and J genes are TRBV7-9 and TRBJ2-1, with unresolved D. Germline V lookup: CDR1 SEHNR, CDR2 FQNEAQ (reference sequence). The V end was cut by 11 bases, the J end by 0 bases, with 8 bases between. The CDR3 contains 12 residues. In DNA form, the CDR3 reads TGTGCCGGAGCCCGCTCCTACAATGAGCAGTTCTTC. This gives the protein CAGARSYNEQFF.

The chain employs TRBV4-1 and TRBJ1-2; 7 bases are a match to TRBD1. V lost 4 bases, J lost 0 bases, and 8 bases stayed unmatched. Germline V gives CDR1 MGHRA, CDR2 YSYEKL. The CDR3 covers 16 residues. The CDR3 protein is CASSLGTAYANYGYTF. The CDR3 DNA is TGCGCCAGCAGCCTGGGGACAGCCTATGCTAACTATGGCTACACCTTC.

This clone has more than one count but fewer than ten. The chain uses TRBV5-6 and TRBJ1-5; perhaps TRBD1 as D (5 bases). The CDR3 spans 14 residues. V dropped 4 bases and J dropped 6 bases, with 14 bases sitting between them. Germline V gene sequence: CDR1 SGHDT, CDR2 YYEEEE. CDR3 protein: CASSTWGVTQPQHF. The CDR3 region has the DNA TGTGCCAGCAGCACCTGGGGGGTAACTCAGCCCCAGCATTTT.

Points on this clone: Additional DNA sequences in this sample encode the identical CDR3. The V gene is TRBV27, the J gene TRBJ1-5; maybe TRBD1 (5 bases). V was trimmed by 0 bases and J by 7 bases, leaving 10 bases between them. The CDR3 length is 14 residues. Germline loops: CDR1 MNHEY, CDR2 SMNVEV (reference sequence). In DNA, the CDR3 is TGTGCCAGCAGTTTATCAGGGGTGGGACAGCCCCAGCATTTT. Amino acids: CASSLSGVGQPQHF.

The chain's CDR3 is CASSYSSYNEQFF. The CDR3 coding sequence is TGTGCCAGCAGCTACAGCTCCTACAATGAGCAGTTCTTC. The V call is TRBV7-9, the J call TRBJ2-1; no clear D. Germline loops: CDR1 SEHNR, CDR2 FQNEAQ (reference sequence). This CDR3 is 13 amino acids long. The V end was cut by 4 bases, the J end by 0 bases, with 4 bases between.